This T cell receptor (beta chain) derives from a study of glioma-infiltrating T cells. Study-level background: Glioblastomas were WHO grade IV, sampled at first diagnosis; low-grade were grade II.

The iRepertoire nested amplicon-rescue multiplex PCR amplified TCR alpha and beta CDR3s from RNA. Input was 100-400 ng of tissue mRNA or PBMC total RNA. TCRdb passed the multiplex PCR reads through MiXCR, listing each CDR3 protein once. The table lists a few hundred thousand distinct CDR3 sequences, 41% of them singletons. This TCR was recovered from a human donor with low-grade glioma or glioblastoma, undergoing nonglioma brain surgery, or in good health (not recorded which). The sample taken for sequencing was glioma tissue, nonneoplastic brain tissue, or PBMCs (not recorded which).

The CDR3 protein is CSAGGLGSYNEQFF. For the CDR3, the DNA is TGCAGCGCAGGGGGTTTGGGCTCCTACAATGAGCAGTTCTTC. The chain couples TRBV29-1 to TRBJ2-1; 7 nucleotides align to TRBD1. V shed 7 bases, J shed 0 bases, and the junction held 6 bases outside the gene matches. Germline V gene sequence: CDR1 SQVTM, CDR2 ANQGSEA. CDR3 size: 14 residues.